What follows is one T cell receptor (beta chain) and its context. Assay: immunoSEQ multiplex PCR; the TCRdb copy retains only in-frame clones and omits some. The table shows some 400,000 clones, with around 87% occurring only once. This record comes from a study of blood T cell repertoires in COVID-19. The length of the CDR3 is 14 residues. Per the germline V gene, CDR1 is GTSNPN and CDR2 is SVGIG (reference sequence). Unmatched junction bases numbered 1, after V lost 3 bases and J lost 0 bases. Assignment of participants to cohorts was predicated upon participant-reported clinical history. The genes are TRBV30 and TRBJ1-4; 7 bases agree with TRBD1. This TCR was sampled from a man between 25 and 39 years old who had recovered from COVID-19. The sequencing input was PBMCs or T cells enriched from blood (not recorded which). CDR3 protein: CAWSDRATNEKLFF. The DNA for the CDR3 is TGTGCCTGGAGCGACAGGGCAACTAATGAAAAACTGTTTTTT.